This T cell receptor beta chain was obtained from a study of neurological immune-mediated disorders. This clonotype was found many times. What it binds is not known. Unsorted libraries used 2 million PBMCs kept at -80 degrees C. With 10-nucleotide random UMIs included, cDNA was synthesized by 5'RACE. TCRdb ran MiXCR on the 5' RACE reads and lists one entry per CDR3 protein. The sample has tens of thousands of distinct CDR3 sequences; under 5% are singletons. V lost 0 bases and J lost 0, with 9 bases in between. This CDR3 comprises 15 residues. Germline CDR1 SGHDT, CDR2 YYEEEE. General study points: The study phylogenetically grouped the repertoires of 18 of 34 multiple sclerosis patients into one related-CDR3 cluster, a possible signature. None of the CDR3 amino acid sequences found in expanded clones was shared across subjects. This suggests that the TCR-beta repertoires were private in all groups.

The source is a man aged 50 or older with multiple sclerosis. V and J are TRBV5-6 and TRBJ2-5; TRBD1 might be the D (5 bases). The sample comprised PBMCs. CDR3: CASSLVQEYQETQYF. As DNA, the CDR3 is TGTGCCAGCAGCTTGGTACAGGAGTACCAAGAGACCCAGTACTTC.